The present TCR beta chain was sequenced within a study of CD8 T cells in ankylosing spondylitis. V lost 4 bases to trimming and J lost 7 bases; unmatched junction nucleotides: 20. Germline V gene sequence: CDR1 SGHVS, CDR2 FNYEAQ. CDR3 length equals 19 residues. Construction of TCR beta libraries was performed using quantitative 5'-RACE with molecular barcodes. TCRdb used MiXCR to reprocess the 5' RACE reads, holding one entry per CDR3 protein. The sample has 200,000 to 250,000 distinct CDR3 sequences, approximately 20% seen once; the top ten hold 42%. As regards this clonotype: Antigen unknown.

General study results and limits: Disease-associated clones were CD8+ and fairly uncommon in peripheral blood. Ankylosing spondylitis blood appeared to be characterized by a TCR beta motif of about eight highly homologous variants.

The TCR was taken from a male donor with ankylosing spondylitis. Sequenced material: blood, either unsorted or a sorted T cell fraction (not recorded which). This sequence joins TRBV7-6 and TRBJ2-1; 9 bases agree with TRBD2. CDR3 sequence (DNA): TGTGCCAGCAGCTCACCGGACCTTGTAGCGGGAGCCGTGAGGAATGAGCAGTTCTTC. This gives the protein CASSSPDLVAGAVRNEQFF. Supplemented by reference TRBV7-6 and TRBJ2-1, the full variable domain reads GAGVSQSPRYKVTKRGQDVALRCDPISGHVSLYWYRQALGQGPEFLTYFNYEAQQDKSGLPNDRFSAERPEGSISTLTIQRTEQRDSAMYRCASSSPDLVAGAVRNEQFFGPGTRLTVL.